The 17 T cell receptor beta chains below all came from one sample that was sequenced in a study of cytomegalovirus exposure and HLA in healthy donors. Researchers ran the PCR with 60 Vbeta and 13 Jbeta primers. Libraries were prepared by immunoSEQ multiplex PCR; TCRdb keeps only in-frame clonotypes and omits some of them. This sample has about 150,000 clones, with 70% to 85% found just once. Sample: PBMCs. The receptors shown here come from a young man in good health and CMV-seronegative.

The V call is TRBV7-9, the J call TRBJ2-7; TRBD1 matches at 10 bases. This CDR3 region has 13 residues. In germline, CDR1 is SEHNR, CDR2 FQNEAQ (reference sequence). J lost 6 bases, V lost 11 bases, and 10 bases had no gene match. CDR3 nucleotide sequence: TGTGCCGCCGGCGGGACAGGGGAACTCGAGCAGTACTTC. Translation gives CAAGGTGELEQYF.

CDR3 residues: CASSIEGLGGEKLFF. The CDR3, as DNA: TGTGCCAGTAGTATAGAAGGCCTCGGGGGGGAAAAACTGTTTTTT. The rearrangement uses TRBV19 and TRBJ1-4; D is possibly TRBD1 (5 bases). Per germline, CDR1 LNHDA and CDR2 SQIVND (reference sequence). Trimming removed 0 bases from V and 8 bases from J, with 13 bases in between. The CDR3 consists of 15 residues.

The V and J genes are TRBV23-1 and TRBJ1-2; possibly TRBD1 for D (5 bases). TRBV23-1 is treated as an ORF (open reading frame) with a function not yet certain. Trimming removed 0 bases at V and 5 bases at J, with 10 bases between. The CDR3 loop spans 14 amino acids. This chain's CDR3 is CASSQSETAYGYTF. The CDR3 DNA sequence: TGCGCCAGCAGTCAATCGGAGACAGCTTATGGCTACACCTTC.

This sequence joins TRBV4-2 and TRBJ1-1; D not certain. The CDR3 runs to 16 residues. Germline values: CDR1 LGHNA, CDR2 YNFKEQ. V was shortened by 1 base and J by 4 bases, with 16 bases between the two germline ends. The CDR3 DNA sequence: TGTGCCAGCAGCCAAGGTCTCCGGGGTTATGGCACTGAAGCTTTCTTT. Translation gives CASSQGLRGYGTEAFF.

V is TRBV5-1 and J is TRBJ2-3, with 7 bases matching TRBD1. The CDR3 length is 17 residues. After removal of 1 base from V and 2 bases from J, the junction contained 10 bases not matched to a gene. CDR1 is SGHRS, CDR2 YFSETQ, per germline. The CDR3 DNA follows: TGCGCCAGCAGCTTGTCCACGGGACAGCCCAACACAGATACGCAGTATTTT. Protein sequence: CASSLSTGQPNTDTQYF.

This clone was observed a handful of times. The chain combines TRBV7-9 with TRBJ2-1; 9 nucleotides match TRBD2. The CDR3 consists of 15 residues. CDR1 is SEHNR and CDR2 is FQNEAQ in the germline V gene (reference sequence). Unmatched junction bases numbered 5, after V lost 5 bases and J lost 3 bases. In nucleotides, the CDR3 is TGTGCCAGCAGCCCCCTAGCGGGAAGCTACAATGAGCAGTTCTTC. Its protein product is CASSPLAGSYNEQFF.

The table lists this clone with a count of one. The chain uses TRBV7-9 and TRBJ2-5; D not certain. Germline V CDR1 and CDR2: SEHNR, FQNEAQ (reference sequence). The CDR3 totals 14 residues. V was trimmed by 3 bases and J by 0 bases, leaving 8 bases between them. CDR3 amino acids: CASSFPPNQETQYF. CDR3 sequence (DNA): TGTGCCAGCAGCTTCCCCCCCAACCAAGAGACCCAGTACTTC. The whole variable domain, filled in from reference TRBV7-9 and TRBJ2-5, reads DTGVSQNPRHKITKRGQNVTFRCDPISEHNRLYWYRQTLGQGPEFLTYFQNEAQLEKSRLLSDRFSAERPKGSFSTLEIQRTEQGDSAMYLCASSFPPNQETQYFGPGTRLLVL.

This rearrangement joins TRBV28 to TRBJ1-1; 11 bases line up with TRBD1. V shed 8 bases and J 1 base; nucleotides not matched to a gene: 6. In germline, CDR1 is MDHEN, CDR2 SYDVKM. The CDR3 runs 15 residues. The CDR3 DNA is TGTGCCAGCGTGGACAGGGGGCTACAGAACACTGAAGCTTTCTTT. Protein sequence: CASVDRGLQNTEAFF.

V is TRBV6-4 and J is TRBJ2-5; TRBD2 aligns across 11 bases. Germline trimming cut 7 bases from V and 3 bases from J; bases unmatched to any gene: 7. Per the germline V gene, CDR1 is MRHNA and CDR2 is SNTAGT. There are 15 residues in the CDR3. In DNA, the CDR3 is TGTGCCAGCATTTGCCCACTAGCGGGGGAAGAGACCCAGTACTTC. Protein sequence: CASICPLAGEETQYF.

This clone was counted only a few times. V usage is TRBV28 and J usage is TRBJ2-1; D may be TRBD1 (7 bases). CDR1 is MDHEN and CDR2 is SYDVKM in the germline V gene. The V gene lost 3 bases and the J gene lost 8 bases, with 23 bases spanning the gap. This CDR3 spans 17 amino acids. The CDR3 spells CASSFGGGGGKDDEQFF. The CDR3 DNA reads as TGTGCCAGCAGTTTTGGGGGAGGAGGGGGCAAAGATGATGAGCAGTTCTTC. The variable domain in full, completed from reference TRBV28 and TRBJ2-1, reads DVKVTQSSRYLVKRTGEKVFLECVQDMDHENMFWYRQDPGLGLRLIYFSYDVKMKEKGDIPEGYSVSREKKERFSLILESASTNQTSMYLCASSFGGGGGKDDEQFFGPGTRLTVL.

This clone was detected a few times. This rearrangement joins TRBV29-1 to TRBJ2-3, with a possible D match to TRBD1 (5 bases). The germline gives CDR1 SQVTM, CDR2 ANQGSEA. This CDR3 contains 16 residues. With 0 bases removed from V and 5 bases from J, the gap between germline ends came to 18 bases. CDR3 protein: CSVEEKWGAGGDTQYF. In nucleotides, the CDR3 is TGCAGCGTTGAAGAAAAGTGGGGCGCCGGTGGAGATACGCAGTATTTT.

Only a few counts were recorded for this clone. The chain is built from TRBV4-3 and TRBJ2-2; 7 nucleotides line up with TRBD1. Losses at the gene ends were 5 bases for V and 2 bases for J; bases not matched to a gene: 5. The CDR3 has 15 amino acids. Germline assignment: CDR1 LGHNA and CDR2 YSLEER. CDR3 region: CASSMDRINTGELFF. In nucleotides, the CDR3 is TGCGCCAGCAGCATGGACAGGATTAACACCGGGGAGCTGTTTTTT.

This sequence joins TRBV27 and TRBJ2-1; D unresolved. The germline CDR1 and CDR2 sequences are MNHEY and SMNVEV (reference sequence). The CDR3 length is 15 residues. The germline V and J ends were trimmed by 5 bases and 3 bases, with 14 bases remaining between them. CDR3: CASSHTRHNYNEQFF. CDR3 in DNA: TGTGCCAGCAGTCACACTCGACACAACTACAATGAGCAGTTCTTC.

The chain has TRBV5-4 and TRBJ2-5, with TRBD2 identical over 15 bases. This CDR3 region has 16 residues. J was trimmed by 7 bases and V by 0 bases; bases with no gene match: 4. Germline assignment: CDR1 SGHNT and CDR2 YYREEE (reference sequence). CDR3 residues: CASSLGTSGGDGTQYF. CDR3 DNA sequence: TGTGCCAGCAGCTTGGGGACTAGCGGGGGGGATGGGACCCAGTACTTC.

V is TRBV6-4 and J is TRBJ2-7, with 7 bases aligning to TRBD1. This CDR3 has 18 residues. Germline assignment: CDR1 MRHNA and CDR2 SNTAGT. The J segment lost 2 bases and the V segment lost 8 bases, leaving 21 bases of the junction unmatched. The CDR3 is CASPPPGPPGQSPYEQYF. The CDR3 DNA reads TGTGCCAGCCCTCCCCCGGGCCCTCCGGGACAGTCCCCCTACGAGCAGTACTTC.

The V and J genes are TRBV5-1 and TRBJ2-3; tentative D call: TRBD1 (6 bases). Per germline, CDR1 SGHRS and CDR2 YFSETQ. The CDR3 contains 15 residues. The V gene lost 4 bases and the J gene lost 0 bases, with 12 bases spanning the gap. The CDR3 loop is CASSEEDSSTDTQYF. The CDR3 DNA reads as TGCGCCAGCAGCGAGGAGGACAGTAGCACAGATACGCAGTATTTT.

The chain combines TRBV4-2 with TRBJ2-2, with D maybe TRBD1 (5 bases). The V gene lost 0 bases and the J gene lost 3 bases, with 14 bases spanning the gap. The CDR3 has 17 amino acids. Germline CDR1 LGHNA, CDR2 YNFKEQ. The CDR3 protein is CASSQEETATYTGELFF. In DNA, the CDR3 is TGTGCCAGCAGCCAAGAAGAGACAGCTACTTACACCGGGGAGCTGTTTTTT.